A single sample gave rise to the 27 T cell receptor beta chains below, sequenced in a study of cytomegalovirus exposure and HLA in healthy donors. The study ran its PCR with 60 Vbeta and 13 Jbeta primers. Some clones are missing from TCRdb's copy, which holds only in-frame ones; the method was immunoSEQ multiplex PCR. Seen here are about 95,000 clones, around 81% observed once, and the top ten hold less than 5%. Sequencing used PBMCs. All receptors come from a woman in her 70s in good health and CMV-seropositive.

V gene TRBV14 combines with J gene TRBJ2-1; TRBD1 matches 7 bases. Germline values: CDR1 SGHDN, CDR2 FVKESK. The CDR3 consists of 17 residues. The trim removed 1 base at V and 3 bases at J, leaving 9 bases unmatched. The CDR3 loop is CASSQGVGGDFYNEQFF. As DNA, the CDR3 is TGTGCCAGCAGCCAAGGAGTAGGGGGCGACTTCTACAATGAGCAGTTCTTC.

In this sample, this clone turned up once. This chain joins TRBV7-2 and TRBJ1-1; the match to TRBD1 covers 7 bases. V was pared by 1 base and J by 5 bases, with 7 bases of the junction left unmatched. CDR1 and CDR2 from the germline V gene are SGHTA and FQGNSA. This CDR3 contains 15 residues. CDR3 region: CASSLDRGGGTEAFF. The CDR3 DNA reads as TGTGCCAGCAGCTTAGACAGGGGTGGAGGTACTGAAGCTTTCTTT.

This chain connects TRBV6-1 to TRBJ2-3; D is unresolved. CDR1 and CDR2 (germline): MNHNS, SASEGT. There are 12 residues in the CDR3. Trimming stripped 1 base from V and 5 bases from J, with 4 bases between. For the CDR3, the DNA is TGTGCCAGCAGTGAAGTAGAAGATACGCAGTATTTT. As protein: CASSEVEDTQYF.

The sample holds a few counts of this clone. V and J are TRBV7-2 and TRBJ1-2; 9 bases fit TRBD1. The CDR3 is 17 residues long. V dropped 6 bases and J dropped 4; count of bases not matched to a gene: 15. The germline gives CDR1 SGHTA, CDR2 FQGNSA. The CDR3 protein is CASSPGGGQGISYGYTF. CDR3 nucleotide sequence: TGTGCCAGCAGTCCGGGGGGGGGACAGGGTATAAGCTATGGCTACACCTTC.

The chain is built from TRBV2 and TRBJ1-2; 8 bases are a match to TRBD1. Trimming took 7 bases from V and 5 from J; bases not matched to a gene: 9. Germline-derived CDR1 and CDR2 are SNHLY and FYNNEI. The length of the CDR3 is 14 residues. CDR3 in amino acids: CASIRGREGYGYTF. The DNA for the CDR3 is TGTGCCAGCATCAGGGGGCGAGAGGGGTATGGCTACACCTTC.

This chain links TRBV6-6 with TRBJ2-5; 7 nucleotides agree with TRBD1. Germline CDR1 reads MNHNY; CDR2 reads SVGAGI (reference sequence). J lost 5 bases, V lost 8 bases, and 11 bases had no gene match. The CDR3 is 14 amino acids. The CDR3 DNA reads TGTGCCAGCTCGAGCACAGGGGTTATGGAGACCCAGTACTTC. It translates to CASSSTGVMETQYF.

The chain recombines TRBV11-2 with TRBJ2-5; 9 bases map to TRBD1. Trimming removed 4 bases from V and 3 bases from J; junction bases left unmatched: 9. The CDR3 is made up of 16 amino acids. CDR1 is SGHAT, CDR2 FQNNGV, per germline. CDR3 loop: CASSYTTGTGKETQYF. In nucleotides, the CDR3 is TGTGCCAGCAGCTATACCACCGGGACAGGGAAAGAGACCCAGTACTTC.

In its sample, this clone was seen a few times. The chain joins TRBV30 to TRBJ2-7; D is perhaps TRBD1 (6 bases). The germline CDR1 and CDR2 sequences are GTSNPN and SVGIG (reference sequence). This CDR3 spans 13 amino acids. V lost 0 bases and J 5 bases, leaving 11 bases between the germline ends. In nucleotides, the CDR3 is TGTGCCTGGAGTGTAAACAGGGACAACGAGCAGTACTTC. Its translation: CAWSVNRDNEQYF.

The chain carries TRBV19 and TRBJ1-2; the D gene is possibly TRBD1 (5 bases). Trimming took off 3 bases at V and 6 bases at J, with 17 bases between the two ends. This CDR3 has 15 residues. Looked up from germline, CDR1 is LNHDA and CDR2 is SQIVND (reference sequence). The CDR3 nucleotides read TGTGCCAGTAGTATCGGGGGTCGGGGGGATCATGGCTACACCTTC. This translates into CASSIGGRGDHGYTF.

The CDR3 sequence: CSVGSGPNTGELFF. In DNA form, the CDR3 reads TGCAGCGTTGGGTCCGGTCCGAACACCGGGGAGCTGTTTTTT. This chain connects TRBV29-1 to TRBJ2-2; D unclear. CDR1 is SQVTM, CDR2 ANQGSEA, per germline. V gave up 4 bases and J gave up 0 bases, with 9 bases separating them. This CDR3 is 14 amino acids long.

The CDR3 loop is CASSTEAVRGYTF. The CDR3 region has the DNA TGTGCCAGCAGCACAGAAGCGGTTCGCGGGTACACCTTC. The chain carries TRBV6-5 and TRBJ1-2, with D uncertain. In germline, CDR1 is MNHEY, CDR2 SVGAGI. The CDR3 length is 13 residues. V dropped 6 bases and J dropped 11 bases, with 19 bases sitting between them.

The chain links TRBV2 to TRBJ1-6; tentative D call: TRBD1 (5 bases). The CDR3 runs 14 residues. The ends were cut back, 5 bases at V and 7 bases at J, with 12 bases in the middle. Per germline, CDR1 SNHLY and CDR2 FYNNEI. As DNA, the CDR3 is TGTGCCAGCAGTCTACAGGCTTACAATTCACCCCTCCACTTT. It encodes CASSLQAYNSPLHF.

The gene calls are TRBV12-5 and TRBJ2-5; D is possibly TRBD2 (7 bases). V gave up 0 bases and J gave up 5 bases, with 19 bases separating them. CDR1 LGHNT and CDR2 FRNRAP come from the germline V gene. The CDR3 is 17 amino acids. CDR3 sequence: CASGLVQSAGAEETQYF. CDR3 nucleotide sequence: TGTGCTAGTGGTTTGGTACAGTCGGCGGGGGCTGAGGAGACCCAGTACTTC.

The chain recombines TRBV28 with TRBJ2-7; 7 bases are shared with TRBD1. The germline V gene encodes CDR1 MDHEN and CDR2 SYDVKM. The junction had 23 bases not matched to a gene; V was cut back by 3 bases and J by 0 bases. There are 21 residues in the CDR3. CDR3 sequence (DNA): TGTGCCAGCAGTTTCAATTTCCGAGGACCACCGGGACAGTCTCCCTCCTACGAGCAGTACTTC. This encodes CASSFNFRGPPGQSPSYEQYF.

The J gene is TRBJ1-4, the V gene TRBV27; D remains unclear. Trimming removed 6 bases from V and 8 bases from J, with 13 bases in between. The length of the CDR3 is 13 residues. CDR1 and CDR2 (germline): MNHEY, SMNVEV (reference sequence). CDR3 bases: TGTGCCAGCAGCTCCCCGCGGAGAGAAAAACTGTTTTTT. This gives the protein CASSSPRREKLFF.

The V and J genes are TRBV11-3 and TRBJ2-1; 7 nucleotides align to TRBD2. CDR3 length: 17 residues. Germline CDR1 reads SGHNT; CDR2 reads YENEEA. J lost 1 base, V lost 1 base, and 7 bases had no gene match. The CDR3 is CASSLGRLAGSYNEQFF. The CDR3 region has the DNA TGTGCCAGCAGCTTAGGTAGACTAGCAGGGTCCTACAATGAGCAGTTCTTC.

CDR3 DNA sequence: TGTGCCAGCAGTCTGTCGGGGGGGCGGGCCGGGGAGCTGTTTTTT. This encodes CASSLSGGRAGELFF. The chain joins TRBV28 to TRBJ2-2; TRBD2 agrees at 8 bases. The CDR3 totals 15 residues. Losses at the gene ends were 5 bases for V and 6 bases for J; bases not matched to a gene: 8. The germline gives CDR1 MDHEN, CDR2 SYDVKM.

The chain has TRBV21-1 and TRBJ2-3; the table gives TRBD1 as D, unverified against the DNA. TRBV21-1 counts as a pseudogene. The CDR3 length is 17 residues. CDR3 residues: CASSKEGARGVADTQYF. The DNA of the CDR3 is TGTGCCAGCAGCAAAGAGGGGGCACGGGGTGTAGCAGATACGCAGTATTTT.

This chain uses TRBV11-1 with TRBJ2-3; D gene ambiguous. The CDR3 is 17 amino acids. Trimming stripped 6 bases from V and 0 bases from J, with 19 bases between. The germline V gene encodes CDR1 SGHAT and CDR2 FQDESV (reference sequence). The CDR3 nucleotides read TGTGCCAGCAGTTTATCGTCTGGCGGTTCTAGCACAGATACGCAGTATTTT. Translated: CASSLSSGGSSTDTQYF.

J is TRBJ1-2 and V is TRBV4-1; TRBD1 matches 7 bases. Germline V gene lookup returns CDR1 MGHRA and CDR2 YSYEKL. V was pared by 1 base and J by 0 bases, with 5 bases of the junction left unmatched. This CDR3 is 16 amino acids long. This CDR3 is CASSQAQGQTNYGYTF. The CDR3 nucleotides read TGCGCCAGCAGCCAAGCTCAGGGACAGACTAACTATGGCTACACCTTC.

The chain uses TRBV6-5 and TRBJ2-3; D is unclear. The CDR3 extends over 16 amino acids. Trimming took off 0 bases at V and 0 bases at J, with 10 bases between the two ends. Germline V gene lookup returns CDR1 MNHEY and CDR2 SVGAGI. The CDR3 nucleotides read TGTGCCAGCAGTTACTCTGCGCGCCTTAGCACAGATACGCAGTATTTT. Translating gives CASSYSARLSTDTQYF.

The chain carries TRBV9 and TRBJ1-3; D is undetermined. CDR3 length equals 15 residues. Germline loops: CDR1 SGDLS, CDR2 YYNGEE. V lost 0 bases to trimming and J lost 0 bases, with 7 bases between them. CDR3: CASSVELNSGNTIYF. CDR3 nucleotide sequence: TGTGCCAGCAGCGTAGAACTAAACTCTGGAAACACCATATATTTT.

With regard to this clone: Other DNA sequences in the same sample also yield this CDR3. Here the CDR3 DNA reads TGTGCCAGCACTCGGACTAGCGGGATTAGGGATACGCAGTATTTT. Its translation: CASTRTSGIRDTQYF. The rearrangement links TRBV6-5 to TRBJ2-3, with TRBD2 matching 12 bases. J lost 6 bases, V lost 7 bases, and 8 bases had no gene match. The CDR3 loop spans 15 amino acids. Germline V lookup: CDR1 MNHEY, CDR2 SVGAGI.

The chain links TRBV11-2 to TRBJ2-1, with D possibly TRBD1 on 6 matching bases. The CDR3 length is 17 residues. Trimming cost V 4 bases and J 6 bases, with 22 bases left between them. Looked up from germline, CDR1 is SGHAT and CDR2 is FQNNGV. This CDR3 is CASSSSRNRARVNEQFF. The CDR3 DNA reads TGTGCCAGCAGCTCATCCAGAAACAGGGCCCGGGTCAATGAGCAGTTCTTC.

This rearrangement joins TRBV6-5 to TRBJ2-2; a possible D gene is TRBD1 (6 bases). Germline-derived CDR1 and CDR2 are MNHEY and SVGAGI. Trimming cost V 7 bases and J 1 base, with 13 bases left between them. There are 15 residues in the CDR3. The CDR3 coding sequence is TGTGCCAGCACGGCAGGGGCGATGAACACCGGGGAGCTGTTTTTT. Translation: CASTAGAMNTGELFF.

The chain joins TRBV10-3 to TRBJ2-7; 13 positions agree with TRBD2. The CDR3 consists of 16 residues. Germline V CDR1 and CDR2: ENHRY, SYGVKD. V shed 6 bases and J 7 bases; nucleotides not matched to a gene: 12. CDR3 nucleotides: TGTGCCATCAGGGAAACCGGACTAGCGGGAGAAGGGGAGCAGTACTTC. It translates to CAIRETGLAGEGEQYF.

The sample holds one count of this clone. CDR3 in DNA: TGTGCCAGCAGTTTGGGAGGACGGGGTGAGGTTATCAACGAGCAGTACTTC. Its translation is CASSLGGRGEVINEQYF. This chain uses TRBV28 with TRBJ2-5; tentatively, D is TRBD2 (6 bases). The J call may be wrong; the DNA end is better matched by TRBJ2-7. Germline values: CDR1 MDHEN, CDR2 SYDVKM. This CDR3 region has 17 residues.